These 9 T cell receptor beta chains came from one sample sequenced in a study of vaccination effects on CD4 cells after COVID-19. For these receptors, no antigen is known. Sequenced by immunoSEQ multiplex PCR; TCRdb stores in-frame clones only, minus some. The table has roughly 50,000 clones, around 85% seen once; the top ten hold 2.4%. ViraFEST used viral peptide pools to expand antigen-specific CD4+ T cells before sequencing. Following culture for around 9 days, CD4+ T cells were isolated. Sequencing used CD4+ T cells from PBMCs cultured with HCoV-229E spike peptides, obtained before COVID-19 vaccination. The receptors here all came from a human donor who received a COVID-19 vaccine.

This chain uses TRBV6-1 with TRBJ2-1; no firm D call. This CDR3 is 16 amino acids long. V lost 2 bases and J 0 bases, leaving 11 bases between the germline ends. Per the germline V gene, CDR1 is MNHNS and CDR2 is SASEGT. The CDR3 reads CASSENAANSYNEQFF. CDR3 coding DNA: TGTGCCAGCAGTGAAAACGCGGCCAACTCCTACAATGAGCAGTTCTTC.

The chain recombines TRBV18 with TRBJ2-7, with 7 bases matching TRBD1. Germline assignment: CDR1 KGHSH and CDR2 LQKENI. This CDR3 contains 15 residues. V was pared by 5 bases and J by 0 bases, with 7 bases of the junction left unmatched. Here the CDR3 reads CASSYGTAPSYEQYV. The CDR3, as DNA: TGTGCCAGCTCATACGGGACAGCGCCCTCCTACGAGCAGTACGTC.

This clone was counted between two and nine times. This chain joins TRBV4-2 and TRBJ2-2; D might be TRBD2 (6 bases). Germline CDR1 and CDR2: LGHNA and YNFKEQ. The CDR3 runs to 16 residues. Trimming took 5 bases from V and 1 from J, leaving 14 bases between them. The CDR3 nucleotides read TGTGCCAGCAGCACCCGAGGAGCGGGGAACACCGGGGAGCTGTTTTTT. It yields the protein CASSTRGAGNTGELFF.

The chain has TRBV5-1 and TRBJ1-5; D uncertain. From germline, CDR1 is SGHRS and CDR2 YFSETQ. Trimming cost V 3 bases and J 4 bases, with 14 bases left between them. The CDR3 sequence is 15 residues long. CDR3 residues: CASSSEGNSNQPQHF. The CDR3 DNA reads TGCGCCAGCAGCTCGGAAGGGAATAGTAATCAGCCCCAGCATTTT.

CDR3 sequence (DNA): TGTGCCAGCAGTGTTGAGGGGCTACTCAATCAGCCCCAGCATTTT. Its translation is CASSVEGLLNQPQHF. V gene TRBV2 combines with J gene TRBJ1-5; the D gene is possibly TRBD1 (5 bases). CDR1 SNHLY and CDR2 FYNNEI come from the germline V gene. This CDR3 spans 15 amino acids. The V and J ends lost 4 bases and 3 bases respectively, with 13 bases between them.

The chain links TRBV28 to TRBJ1-1; D is unresolved. The CDR3 loop spans 14 amino acids. Germline V gene lookup returns CDR1 MDHEN and CDR2 SYDVKM. Trimming stripped 3 bases from V and 11 bases from J, with 19 bases between. The CDR3 DNA reads TGTGCCAGCAGTTTGTATCTGGAAAGCTTCGCTGCTTTCTTT. This codes for CASSLYLESFAAFF.

The V and J genes are TRBV24-1 and TRBJ1-4; TRBD1 aligns across 10 bases. Trimming took 2 bases from V and 0 from J; bases not matched to a gene: 2. From germline, CDR1 is KGHDR and CDR2 SFDVKD. The CDR3 consists of 17 residues. The CDR3 reads CATSDSGTGATNEKLFF. The CDR3 DNA reads as TGTGCCACCAGTGATTCCGGGACAGGGGCAACTAATGAAAAACTGTTTTTT.

The chain has TRBV18 and TRBJ1-3, with D unclear. This CDR3 comprises 15 residues. The germline CDR1 and CDR2 sequences are KGHSH and LQKENI. The V end was cut by 0 bases, the J end by 1 base, with 7 bases between. CDR3 amino acids: CASSPPGISGNTIYF. The CDR3 nucleotides are TGTGCCAGCTCACCACCCGGTATATCTGGAAACACCATATATTTT.

This clone was seen once. The J gene is TRBJ2-5, the V gene TRBV24-1; TRBD1 aligns across 7 bases. V lost 6 bases and J lost 5; bases outside the gene matches: 2. CDR3 length: 12 residues. Germline V gives CDR1 KGHDR, CDR2 SFDVKD. The CDR3 spells CATSQGGETQYF. In DNA, the CDR3 is TGTGCCACCAGTCAAGGGGGCGAGACCCAGTACTTC.